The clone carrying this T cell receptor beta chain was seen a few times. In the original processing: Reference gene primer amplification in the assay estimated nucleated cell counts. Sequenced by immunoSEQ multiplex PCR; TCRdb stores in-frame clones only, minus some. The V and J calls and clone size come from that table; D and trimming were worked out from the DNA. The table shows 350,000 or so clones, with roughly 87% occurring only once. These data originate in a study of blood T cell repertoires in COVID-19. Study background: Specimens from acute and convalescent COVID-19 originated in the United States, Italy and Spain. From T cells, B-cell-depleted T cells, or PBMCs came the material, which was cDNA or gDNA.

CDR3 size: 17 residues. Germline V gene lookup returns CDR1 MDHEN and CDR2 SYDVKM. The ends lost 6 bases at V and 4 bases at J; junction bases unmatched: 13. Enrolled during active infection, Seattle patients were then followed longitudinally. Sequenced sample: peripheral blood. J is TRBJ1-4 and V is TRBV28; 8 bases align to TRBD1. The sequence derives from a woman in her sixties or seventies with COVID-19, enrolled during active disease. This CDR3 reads CASRTDRGGYINEKLFF. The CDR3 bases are TGTGCCAGCAGGACTGACAGGGGCGGGTATATTAATGAAAAACTGTTTTTT.